This T cell receptor beta chain was found in a study of T cells in Graves' hyperthyroidism and ophthalmopathy. Study information: Before any treatment, at initial diagnosis, peripheral blood was collected. The study's findings and limits: Most thyroid clonotypes with frequency above 0.001 were detected in blood.

This clonotype occurred a few times. The antigen remains undetermined. Using RNA transcripts as the source, TCR beta CDR3 regions were amplified. The HTBI primer set served for first-round RT-PCR of the TCR CDR3. A single record per CDR3 protein comes from TCRdb applying MiXCR to the multiplex PCR reads. The sample has some 300,000 distinct CDR3 sequences, approximately 18% seen once. Enrolled ophthalmopathy patients presented with a Clinical Activity Score of at least 3, a NOSPECS grade of at least 4, and disease duration under 3 months. On the basis of clinical symptoms, serum thyroxine and TRAb, thyroid ultrasound and orbital computed tomography, diagnoses were made. Germline CDR1 reads SQVTM; CDR2 reads ANQGSEA. This CDR3 contains 14 residues. The junction had 9 bases not matched to a gene; V was cut back by 4 bases and J by 7 bases.

Input material: blood. V and J are TRBV29-1 and TRBJ1-5, with 8 positions matching TRBD1. The clonotype originates from a man aged 45-65 years with Graves' ophthalmopathy. The CDR3: CSVGMQGAGQPQHF. In DNA form, the CDR3 reads TGCAGCGTTGGTATGCAGGGGGCCGGGCAGCCCCAGCATTTT.